This T cell receptor beta chain derives from a study of blood T cell repertoires in COVID-19. Study overall: In each case, the material was cDNA or gDNA derived from T cells, B-cell-depleted T cells, or PBMCs.

The protocol was immunoSEQ multiplex PCR, while the TCRdb copy is restricted to in-frame clones and leaves out a portion. This table has around 220,000 clones, 80% to 85% appearing once. Germline V gene data show CDR1 as MNHEY and CDR2 as SMNVEV (reference sequence). This CDR3 region has 14 residues. V shed 3 bases, J shed 5 bases, and the junction held 1 base outside the gene matches. The sequenced material came from peripheral blood. This receptor was taken from a human donor in a cohort sampled during active COVID-19. The gene calls are TRBV27 and TRBJ1-6, with 7 bases lining up with TRBD1. The DNA of the CDR3 is TGTGCCAGCAGTTTGGGGACAGATAATTCACCCCTCCACTTT. It codes for CASSLGTDNSPLHF.